Shown below are 18 T cell receptor beta chains from a single sample sequenced in a study of graft-versus-host responses after intestinal transplantation. Some clones are missing from TCRdb's copy, which holds only in-frame ones; the method was immunoSEQ multiplex PCR. The repertoire holds some 69,000 clones, roughly 92% seen once, with 6.5% to 8.5% in the top ten. The sequencing here drew on bone marrow, taken 734 days after intestinal transplantation. Receptors originate from a human patient who received an intestinal transplant, so some T cells may come from the graft donor.

The rearrangement uses TRBV30 and TRBJ2-1, with 7 bases identical to TRBD2. CDR3 size: 15 residues. V shed 3 bases and J 8 bases; nucleotides not matched to a gene: 13. Germline-derived CDR1 and CDR2 are GTSNPN and SVGIG (reference sequence). The CDR3 here is CAWSAGTSADDEQFF. The CDR3, as DNA: TGTGCCTGGAGCGCCGGAACTAGCGCTGACGATGAGCAGTTCTTC.

This clone has only one observation. The J gene is TRBJ2-3, the V gene TRBV4-1; possible D gene TRBD2, 5 bases. Trimming removed 1 base at V and 0 bases at J, with 5 bases between. Germline CDR1 MGHRA, CDR2 YSYEKL. This CDR3 has 14 residues. CDR3 loop: CASSQGTSTDTQYF. The CDR3 region has the DNA TGCGCCAGCAGCCAAGGGACTAGCACAGATACGCAGTATTTT.

The chain joins TRBV6-5 to TRBJ1-2; D unclear. Trimming took 0 bases from V and 4 from J, leaving 9 bases between them. The length of the CDR3 is 14 residues. The germline CDR1 and CDR2 sequences are MNHEY and SVGAGI. The CDR3: CASSYSSASYGYTF. The CDR3 DNA reads as TGTGCCAGCAGTTACTCGTCAGCGAGCTATGGCTACACCTTC.

The chain is built from TRBV29-1 and TRBJ1-1; D is undetermined. Germline V CDR1 and CDR2: SQVTM, ANQGSEA. The CDR3 covers 14 residues. Trimming stripped 7 bases from V and 11 bases from J, with 26 bases between. Here the CDR3 reads CSAGEPEVDLGAFF. CDR3 in DNA: TGCAGCGCCGGCGAACCCGAGGTCGACTTAGGGGCTTTCTTT.

The chain is built from TRBV19 and TRBJ2-3; D perhaps matches TRBD1 (5 bases). Germline V gene lookup returns CDR1 LNHDA and CDR2 SQIVND (reference sequence). Trimming removed 3 bases at V and 5 bases at J, with 15 bases between. The CDR3 has 15 amino acids. DNA for the CDR3: TGTGCCAGTAGTATCAGGGCCTCGGGCGGAGATACGCAGTATTTT. Encoded protein: CASSIRASGGDTQYF.

This rearrangement joins TRBV20-1 to TRBJ2-5; no clear D. This CDR3 is built from 11 residues. V lost 3 bases, J lost 2 bases, and 4 bases lay in between. CDR1 is DFQATT and CDR2 is SNEGSKA in the germline V gene (reference sequence). The CDR3 loop is CSARLQETQYF. The CDR3 region has the DNA TGCAGTGCTAGGCTACAAGAGACCCAGTACTTC.

V gene TRBV7-9 combines with J gene TRBJ1-3; 7 bases agree with TRBD1. Losses at the gene ends were 1 base for V and 2 bases for J; bases not matched to a gene: 2. In germline, CDR1 is SEHNR, CDR2 FQNEAQ (reference sequence). CDR3 size: 15 residues. CDR3 DNA: TGTGCCAGCAGCTTAGAAGGGGGCGCTGGAAACACCATATATTTT. As protein: CASSLEGGAGNTIYF.

The chain combines TRBV9 with TRBJ2-2; possibly TRBD1 for D (6 bases). The germline CDR1 and CDR2 sequences are SGDLS and YYNGEE. This CDR3 spans 15 amino acids. V was shortened by 3 bases and J by 1 base, with 10 bases between the two germline ends. The CDR3 sequence is CASSEDRKNTGELFF. The CDR3 DNA reads as TGTGCCAGCAGCGAGGACAGAAAGAACACCGGGGAGCTGTTTTTT.

This chain uses TRBV7-3 with TRBJ2-5; 11 bases fit TRBD2. This CDR3 is built from 17 residues. Germline V gene sequence: CDR1 SGHTA, CDR2 FQGTGA. The V gene end was trimmed by 5 bases and the J gene end by 2 bases; junction bases not matched to a gene: 10. CDR3 nucleotides: TGTGCCAGCAGCGCGACAGCTAGCGGGGGGCAACAAGAGACCCAGTACTTC. Protein product: CASSATASGGQQETQYF.

The chain combines TRBV28 with TRBJ1-3; possibly TRBD1 for D (6 bases). This CDR3 contains 14 residues. Germline lookup yields CDR1 MDHEN and CDR2 SYDVKM. V was shortened by 5 bases and J by 8 bases, with 16 bases between the two germline ends. CDR3 DNA: TGTGCCAGCAGTAGACAGGATTCATGGGACACCATATATTTT. Translated: CASSRQDSWDTIYF.

This sequence joins TRBV9 and TRBJ2-1, with D possibly called TRBD1 or TRBD2 (5 bases each). Trimming cost V 0 bases and J 3 bases, with 10 bases left between them. The CDR3 runs to 15 residues. Germline V gene data show CDR1 as SGDLS and CDR2 as YYNGEE. Written as DNA, the CDR3 is TGTGCCAGCAGCGTAGGGGGGTACAACTACAATGAGCAGTTCTTC. This encodes CASSVGGYNYNEQFF.

The chain combines TRBV6-6 with TRBJ1-5, with a tentative D call TRBD1 (5 bases). V was clipped by 0 bases and J by 5 bases, with 14 bases between them. This CDR3 comprises 16 residues. In germline, CDR1 is MNHNY, CDR2 SVGAGI (reference sequence). CDR3 sequence reads: CASSYSGGNWYQPQHF. The CDR3 nucleotides read TGTGCCAGCAGTTACTCCGGGGGGAATTGGTATCAGCCCCAGCATTTT.

The rearrangement links TRBV29-1 to TRBJ2-1, with D unclear. Between the trimmed V and J ends, which lost 6 bases and 4 bases, there was a span of 10 bases. CDR1 SQVTM and CDR2 ANQGSEA come from the germline V gene. This CDR3 region has 12 residues. Here the CDR3 DNA reads TGCAGCGTCCGCGACAATTACAATGAGCAGTTCTTC. Translated: CSVRDNYNEQFF.

The chain links TRBV18 to TRBJ1-1; tentative D call: TRBD1 (6 bases). This CDR3 spans 17 amino acids. In germline, CDR1 is KGHSH, CDR2 LQKENI. Trimming removed 3 bases from V and 5 bases from J, with 22 bases in between. CDR3 bases: TGTGCCAGCTCACCTCTCTCCCCGACAGGTAGGTCGACTGAAGCTTTCTTT. The encoded protein is CASSPLSPTGRSTEAFF.

V usage is TRBV15 and J usage is TRBJ1-2; 8 bases are a match to TRBD1. The CDR3 has 15 amino acids. After removal of 4 bases from V and 5 bases from J, the junction contained 9 bases not matched to a gene. CDR1 LNHNV and CDR2 YYDKDF come from the germline V gene (reference sequence). The CDR3 spells CATSTTGAVSYGYTF. CDR3 nucleotide sequence: TGTGCCACCAGCACGACAGGGGCCGTATCTTATGGCTACACCTTC.

The genes are TRBV27 and TRBJ2-6, with D possibly matching TRBD2 (6 bases). The length of the CDR3 is 19 residues. The V gene's germline CDR1 is MNHEY and CDR2 SMNVEV (reference sequence). Trimming took off 6 bases at V and 4 bases at J, with 25 bases between the two ends. This chain's CDR3 is CASSPRRGTNTRGANVLTF. The DNA for the CDR3 is TGTGCCAGCAGCCCACGCCGCGGGACCAATACAAGAGGGGCCAACGTCCTGACTTTC.

The chain joins TRBV5-4 to TRBJ2-1; 13 bases line up with TRBD2. The J segment lost 5 bases and the V segment lost 4 bases, leaving 18 bases of the junction unmatched. The CDR3 has 20 amino acids. Germline-derived CDR1 and CDR2 are SGHNT and YYREEE (reference sequence). The DNA for the CDR3 is TGTGCCAGCAGCGCGATGAGTAGGACTAGCGGGAGCAGAGATGACAATGAGCAGTTCTTC. This translates into CASSAMSRTSGSRDDNEQFF.

This clone was observed a handful of times. The genes are TRBV6-6 and TRBJ1-1; D ambiguous. CDR1 MNHNY and CDR2 SVGAGI come from the germline V gene (reference sequence). The CDR3 extends over 11 amino acids. With 6 bases removed from V and 7 bases from J, the gap between germline ends came to 9 bases. CDR3 sequence: CASSPDYEAFF. CDR3 bases: TGTGCCAGCAGCCCTGACTATGAAGCTTTCTTT.